The entry below gives a single T cell receptor (beta chain) sequence along with its context. Antigen specificity is unknown. Noted time point: week 47, end of study. Vaccination comprised doses that each held 300 ug of mutant IDH1 20-mer peptide, plus topical imiquimod. Patients came in for eight vaccinations, in weeks 1, 3, 5, 7, 11, 15, 19 and 23. The astrocytomas were IDH1-mutant, ATRX-negative, and WHO grade 3 or 4. Germline V CDR1 and CDR2: MNHEY, SMNVEV (reference sequence). V was pared by 5 bases and J by 1 base, with 4 bases of the junction left unmatched. The CDR3 has 14 amino acids. This sample was taken from a study of a mutant IDH1 vaccine in newly diagnosed glioma. Across the whole study: Patients under treatment included around 60% males and 37.5% females and had a mean age of approximately 44 years. Radiotherapy, temozolomide, or both had been given previously, and both were given to most.

Data came from immunoSEQ multiplex PCR; TCRdb stores just in-frame clones and leaves some out. The sample consists of some 87,000 clones, roughly four fifths of them appearing once. The receptor was derived from a man aged 40-49 years with glioma. This chain joins TRBV27 and TRBJ1-1, with 7 bases identical to TRBD1. The sample consisted of PBMCs, taken from a glioma patient whose treatment included an IDH1 peptide vaccine. CDR3 sequence: CASSLQGENTEAFF. Here the CDR3 DNA reads TGTGCCAGCAGTCTTCAGGGGGAGAACACTGAAGCTTTCTTT.